The TCR beta chain described here comes from a study of OX40 agonist ivuxolimab in advanced cancers. Of note for this clone: Its antigen is not identified.

The method was immunoSEQ multiplex PCR; TCRdb's version includes in-frame clones alone and lacks a portion of them. Of approximately 80,000 clones listed, 70% to 85% were seen once; the top ten hold about 4%. Study-wide findings and caveats: In CD8+ T cells, expanded clones were on average more numerous than in CD4+.

There are 13 residues in the CDR3. The V gene end was trimmed by 5 bases and the J gene end by 9 bases; junction bases not matched to a gene: 6. The germline V gene encodes CDR1 SEHNR and CDR2 FQNEAQ (reference sequence). The chain combines TRBV7-9 with TRBJ2-1, with 8 bases that match TRBD1. The sample was CD4+ or CD8+ T cells sorted from blood, taken in a trial of the OX40 agonist ivuxolimab. The sequence was collected from an adult with an advanced solid tumor such as melanoma, head and neck, liver or kidney cancer. CDR3 sequence reads: CASSGQGEGEQFF. The DNA of the CDR3 is TGTGCCAGCAGCGGACAGGGAGAAGGTGAGCAGTTCTTC.